The present T cell receptor (beta chain) was sequenced within a study of early T cells in non-severe SARS-CoV-2 infection. Study in general: From unsorted whole blood, bulk RNA was sequenced, and the chains remained unpaired.

V shed 4 bases, J shed 0 bases, and the junction held 6 bases outside the gene matches. The CDR3 contains 17 residues. In germline, CDR1 is ENHRY, CDR2 SYGVKD. The sample holds many counts of this clonotype. Each single cDNA molecule received a unique molecular identifier. TCRdb reprocessed the 5' RACE reads via MiXCR and lists one record per CDR3 protein. The table shows approximately 30,000 distinct CDR3 sequences, with around 4.4% occurring only once. The V and J genes are TRBV10-3 and TRBJ2-1; 10 bases agree with TRBD2. The source is an adult who was a healthcare worker with PCR-confirmed SARS-CoV-2 infection or an uninfected control (not recorded which). The sequencing input was whole blood. The CDR3 is CAISAPLAGPSYNEQFF. The CDR3 nucleotides are TGTGCCATCAGTGCCCCACTAGCGGGACCCTCCTACAATGAGCAGTTCTTC.